This is a list of T cell receptor beta chains from one sample in a study of cytomegalovirus exposure and HLA in healthy donors. TCRdb's copy holds only in-frame clones and misses some; the assay was immunoSEQ multiplex PCR. The sample table sets out about 130,000 clones. What was sequenced was PBMCs. The receptor set was obtained from a man aged 25 to 45 in good health and CMV-seronegative. Both conserved end residues are part of each CDR3. A D gene is named only where the DNA matches it firmly.

-	TRBV11-2	TRBJ1-1	CASSLGLLGSTEAFF	TGTGCCAGCAGCTTAGGACTCCTCGGGAGCACTGAAGCTTTCTTT
TRBD1	TRBV7-2	TRBJ1-4	CASSPRTGTDEKLFF	TGTGCCAGCAGCCCCCGCACCGGGACAGACGAAAAACTGTTTTTT
-	TRBV27	TRBJ2-7	CASSLSTRKEVCIKYF	TGTGCCAGCAGTTTATCGACTAGAAAGGAAGTATGTATTAAGTACTTC
TRBD2	TRBV29-1	TRBJ2-7	CSVVPAGAAASEQYF	TGCAGCGTTGTTCCAGCGGGAGCGGCCGCAAGCGAGCAGTACTTC
-	TRBV30	TRBJ1-6	CAWSGGGGSPLHF	TGTGCCTGGAGTGGGGGGGGCGGGTCACCCCTCCACTTT
-	TRBV7-9	TRBJ1-3	CASSRVGQTKDTIYF	TGTGCCAGCAGCCGAGTAGGACAGACAAAGGACACCATATATTTT
TRBD1	TRBV15	TRBJ2-1	CATSKPTTGIWGNEQFF	TGTGCCACCAGCAAGCCCACGACAGGGATATGGGGCAATGAGCAGTTCTTC
TRBD2	TRBV27	TRBJ2-1	CASSLGSGGGNEQFF	TGTGCCAGCAGTCTCGGTAGCGGGGGGGGCAATGAGCAGTTCTTC
-	TRBV6-1	TRBJ1-1	CASSSIQGTEAFF	TGTGCCAGCAGTTCGATACAGGGAACTGAAGCTTTCTTT
TRBD1	TRBV7-9	TRBJ2-1	CASSSRTGSSYNEQFF	TGTGCCAGCAGCTCAAGGACAGGGAGCTCCTACAATGAGCAGTTCTTC
-	TRBV7-2	TRBJ2-5	CASSFGGLQETQYF	TGTGCCAGCAGCTTCGGCGGACTCCAAGAGACCCAGTACTTC